This T cell receptor beta chain was sequenced during a study of T cell responses to AZD1222 COVID-19 vaccine. Findings and caveats of the study: Repertoire samples came only from after the peak T cell response. White British ancestry dominated among donors, who included more females, and clonal diversity was possibly underestimated. Vaccine-associated CD4 TCRs ranged over spike, dominating at 160-218 and 743-854.

The table came from immunoSEQ multiplex PCR; TCRdb's copy has only in-frame clones and leaves some out. This table has more than 150,000 clones, about 92% appearing once. On this clone: Its antigen is not identified.

The CDR3 is made up of 16 amino acids. Germline CDR1 and CDR2: MDHEN and SYDVKM. With 8 bases clipped from V and 4 bases from J, the junction kept 16 bases outside the gene matches. The origin of this receptor is an adult in good health. J is TRBJ1-1 and V is TRBV28, with 7 bases identical to TRBD1. The input for sequencing was peripheral blood, taken on day 0 of AZD1222 vaccination. CDR3 sequence reads: CASRIETGRVSTEAFF. CDR3 DNA: TGTGCCAGCCGAATCGAGACAGGGAGGGTTTCCACTGAAGCTTTCTTT. The full variable domain, its missing parts supplied by reference TRBV28 and TRBJ1-1, is DVKVTQSSRYLVKRTGEKVFLECVQDMDHENMFWYRQDPGLGLRLIYFSYDVKMKEKGDIPEGYSVSREKKERFSLILESASTNQTSMYLCASRIETGRVSTEAFFGQGTRLTVV.